Below, 16 T cell receptor beta chains from the same sample are listed, as sequenced in a study of blood T cell repertoires in COVID-19. The repertoire was sequenced with immunoSEQ multiplex PCR; TCRdb's copy has only in-frame clones and lacks some. The profile shows 70,000 or so clones, about four fifths of them singletons. The sequencing sample was made of peripheral blood. All receptors come from a human donor in a cohort sampled during active COVID-19.

V is TRBV27 and J is TRBJ2-2, with 7 bases that match TRBD1. The CDR3 extends over 15 amino acids. Germline loops: CDR1 MNHEY, CDR2 SMNVEV (reference sequence). V lost 4 bases, J lost 3 bases, and 5 bases stayed unmatched. The CDR3 nucleotides are TGTGCCAGCAGTTATGGGACAGAAGACACCGGGGAGCTGTTTTTT. Translated, it gives CASSYGTEDTGELFF.

The rearrangement joins TRBV3-1 (or the pseudogene TRBV3-2) to TRBJ2-1; TRBD2 matches at 7 bases. The germline V gene has CDR1 LGHDT and CDR2 YNNKEL (reference sequence). Trimming took 4 bases from V and 2 from J; bases not matched to a gene: 5. The CDR3 length is 15 residues. The CDR3 coding sequence is TGTGCCAGCAGCCTTTCTAGCGGTCCCTACAATGAGCAGTTCTTC. It is translated as CASSLSSGPYNEQFF.

The chain has TRBV1 and TRBJ2-4; TRBD2 is taken as the D call from the table, unchecked against the DNA. TRBV1 is termed a pseudogene. This CDR3 has 21 residues. The CDR3 nucleotides read TGCACCAGCAGCCCAGCTGGGCCTAGCGGGATAAAACTACTAGCCAAAAACATTCAGTACTTC. Translated: CTSSPAGPSGIKLLAKNIQYF.

The J gene is TRBJ2-7, the V gene TRBV18; the match to TRBD2 covers 11 bases. The CDR3 contains 17 residues. Germline trimming cut 3 bases from V and 1 base from J; bases unmatched to any gene: 8. The germline gives CDR1 KGHSH, CDR2 LQKENI. The CDR3 sequence: CASSPLGLAGRSYEQYF. The CDR3, as DNA: TGTGCCAGCTCACCCTTAGGACTAGCGGGCCGTTCCTACGAGCAGTACTTC.

This CDR3 is CASSQAQGADYGYTF. The DNA for the CDR3 is TGTGCCAGCTCCCAAGCGCAGGGGGCAGATTATGGCTACACCTTC. The J gene is TRBJ1-2, the V gene TRBV18, with 8 bases lining up with TRBD1. This CDR3 has 15 amino acids. Germline V gives CDR1 KGHSH, CDR2 LQKENI. The V and J ends lost 6 bases and 5 bases, in that order; junction bases with no gene match: 11.

V usage is TRBV7-8 and J usage is TRBJ2-7; D call uncertain. Germline CDR1 and CDR2: SGHVS and FQNEAQ. The CDR3 loop spans 14 amino acids. The V gene lost 3 bases and the J gene lost 4 bases, with 13 bases spanning the gap. In nucleotides, the CDR3 is TGTGCCAGCAGCTTCTTACAGCAACGATACGAGCAGTACTTC. It encodes CASSFLQQRYEQYF.

Only a few counts were recorded for this clone. V and J are TRBV5-6 and TRBJ2-1; TRBD2 aligns across 7 bases. The CDR3 consists of 14 residues. V lost 4 bases and J lost 6; bases outside the gene matches: 7. Germline CDR1 and CDR2: SGHDT and YYEEEE. The CDR3 DNA sequence: TGTGCCAGCAGCCCGGGAGGCCCTTCCAATGAGCAGTTCTTC. This sequence encodes CASSPGGPSNEQFF. Together with reference TRBV5-6 and TRBJ2-1, the CDR3 gives the full variable domain: DAGVTQSPTHLIKTRGQQVTLRCSPKSGHDTVSWYQQALGQGPQFIFQYYEEEERQRGNFPDRFSGHQFPNYSSELNVNALLLGDSALYLCASSPGGPSNEQFFGPGTRLTVL.

Written as DNA, the CDR3 is TGTGCCAGCAGTCCAGGGACTAGCGGGAGGGCCGGGGCGCAGTATTTT. Translated, it gives CASSPGTSGRAGAQYF. The V and J genes are TRBV28 and TRBJ2-3, with 16 bases that match TRBD2. The CDR3 totals 16 residues. Germline values: CDR1 MDHEN, CDR2 SYDVKM. V shed 5 bases and J 10 bases; nucleotides not matched to a gene: 9. The complete variable domain, with remaining parts taken from reference TRBV28 and TRBJ2-3, reads DVKVTQSSRYLVKRTGEKVFLECVQDMDHENMFWYRQDPGLGLRLIYFSYDVKMKEKGDIPEGYSVSREKKERFSLILESASTNQTSMYLCASSPGTSGRAGAQYFGPGTRLTVL.

The rearrangement joins TRBV14 to TRBJ2-7; possible D gene TRBD2, 6 bases. From germline, CDR1 is SGHDN and CDR2 FVKESK. The CDR3 is 16 amino acids. V was clipped by 0 bases and J by 0 bases, with 12 bases between them. The CDR3 protein is CASSQDSGRSSYEQYF. As DNA, the CDR3 is TGTGCCAGCAGCCAAGATAGCGGAAGGAGCTCCTACGAGCAGTACTTC.

The rearrangement joins TRBV15 to TRBJ1-1, with D hard to call. The CDR3 spans 15 residues. V was pared by 3 bases and J by 3 bases, with 14 bases between. Germline values: CDR1 LNHNV, CDR2 YYDKDF (reference sequence). The CDR3 DNA is TGTGCCACCAGCAGGCCCCACGGGTTGGACACTGAAGCTTTCTTT. As protein: CATSRPHGLDTEAFF. The full variable domain, its missing parts supplied by reference TRBV15 and TRBJ1-1, is DAMVIQNPRYQVTQFGKPVTLSCSQTLNHNVMYWYQQKSSQAPKLLFHYYDKDFNNEADTPDNFQSRRPNTSFCFLDIRSPGLGDTAMYLCATSRPHGLDTEAFFGQGTRLTVV.

V and J are TRBV6-6 and TRBJ2-7; D is perhaps TRBD2 (6 bases). The CDR3 extends over 11 amino acids. V was pared by 6 bases and J by 5 bases, with 8 bases between. Germline CDR1 is MNHNY and CDR2 is SVGAGI (reference sequence). The CDR3, as DNA: TGTGCCAGCAGGGAGGGACACGAGCAGTACTTC. Translation: CASREGHEQYF.

The chain is built from TRBV29-1 and TRBJ1-6; 8 bases agree with TRBD1. CDR1 and CDR2 (germline): SQVTM, ANQGSEA. V shed 6 bases and J 7 bases; nucleotides not matched to a gene: 8. This CDR3 comprises 14 residues. The CDR3 protein is CSVRQGAENSPLHF. CDR3 DNA: TGCAGCGTCAGGCAGGGGGCGGAAAATTCACCCCTCCACTTT.

This clone showed up just a few times. The chain joins TRBV13 to TRBJ1-1, with TRBD1 as a possible D gene (6 bases). The CDR3 is 15 amino acids. Germline values: CDR1 PRHDT, CDR2 FYEKMQ (reference sequence). V was clipped by 0 bases and J by 1 base, with 9 bases between them. In DNA, the CDR3 is TGTGCCAGCAGCTTAGGCGACAGGAGGAACACTGAAGCTTTCTTT. It translates to CASSLGDRRNTEAFF.

The rearrangement joins TRBV7-8 to TRBJ1-6; 10 bases map to TRBD1. V lost 5 bases and J lost 10; bases outside the gene matches: 8. Germline V gives CDR1 SGHVS, CDR2 FQNEAQ. This CDR3 region has 15 residues. CDR3 region: CASSGDRGSRSPLHF. The CDR3 DNA is TGTGCCAGCAGCGGGGACAGGGGCTCGCGATCACCCCTCCACTTT.

The chain carries TRBV2 and TRBJ2-6, with 8 bases lining up with TRBD1. The ends lost 4 bases at V and 3 bases at J; junction bases unmatched: 5. The CDR3 sequence is 16 residues long. Germline CDR1 reads SNHLY; CDR2 reads FYNNEI. The CDR3 DNA reads as TGTGCCAGCAGTGCTACAGGGGGGTATGGGGCCAACGTCCTGACTTTC. It translates to CASSATGGYGANVLTF.

V usage is TRBV9 and J usage is TRBJ1-3; D not resolved. CDR3 length equals 17 residues. Germline loops: CDR1 SGDLS, CDR2 YYNGEE. V was clipped by 4 bases and J by 0 bases, with 17 bases between them. The DNA of the CDR3 is TGTGCCAGCAGCCCCCACGTGGGAGAACTCTCTGGAAACACCATATATTTT. It specifies CASSPHVGELSGNTIYF.